This TCR beta chain is from a study of blood T cells in healthy people across ages. A sample-barcoded 5' primer and a J-beta primer mix were used in a second PCR of roughly 7 to 12 cycles. Each cDNA molecule was tagged by a template-switch adaptor with 12 random nucleotides. Sequencing yielded, for each sample, at least 3 million paired-end reads carrying CDR3. TCRdb recomputed calls from the 5' RACE reads with MiXCR, one row per CDR3 protein. The sample has about 1.5 million distinct CDR3 sequences, approximately 43% seen once. Study-level points and caveats: Older individuals had lower TCR beta diversity per million T cells (the decline was roughly linear).

Comment on this clonotype: Its target is unknown.

Germline values: CDR1 MNHEY, CDR2 SVGEGT. The CDR3 has 16 residues. Trimming cost V 6 bases and J 3 bases, with 21 bases left between them. Every donor contributed roughly 10 milliliters of peripheral blood by blood draw. The clonotype comes from a woman between 18 and 29 years old in good health. The chain joins TRBV6-2 or TRBV6-3 to TRBJ2-7, with a weak D call TRBD2 (5 bases). The sample consisted of blood. The CDR3 loop reads CASSPSGNEKGYEQYF. The CDR3 DNA follows: TGTGCCAGCAGCCCCTCCGGGAATGAAAAGGGCTACGAGCAGTACTTC.